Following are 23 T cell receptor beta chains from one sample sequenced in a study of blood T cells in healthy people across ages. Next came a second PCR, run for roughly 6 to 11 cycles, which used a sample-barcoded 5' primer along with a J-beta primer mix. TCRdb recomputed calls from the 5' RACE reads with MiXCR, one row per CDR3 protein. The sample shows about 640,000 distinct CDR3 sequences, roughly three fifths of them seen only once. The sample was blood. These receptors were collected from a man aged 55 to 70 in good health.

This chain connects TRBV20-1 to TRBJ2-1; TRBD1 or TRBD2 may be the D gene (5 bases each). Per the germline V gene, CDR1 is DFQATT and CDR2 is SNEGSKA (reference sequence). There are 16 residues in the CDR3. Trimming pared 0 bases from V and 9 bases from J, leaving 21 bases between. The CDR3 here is CSARDLAGTPTSEQFF. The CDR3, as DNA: TGCAGTGCTAGAGATTTAGCCGGGACGCCGACAAGTGAGCAGTTCTTC.

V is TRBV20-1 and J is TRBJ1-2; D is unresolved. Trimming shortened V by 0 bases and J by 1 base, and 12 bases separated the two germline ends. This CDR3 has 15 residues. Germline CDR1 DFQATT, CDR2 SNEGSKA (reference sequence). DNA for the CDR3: TGCAGTGCTAGAGATGGCCAGGTATTTAACTATGGCTACACCTTC. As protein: CSARDGQVFNYGYTF.

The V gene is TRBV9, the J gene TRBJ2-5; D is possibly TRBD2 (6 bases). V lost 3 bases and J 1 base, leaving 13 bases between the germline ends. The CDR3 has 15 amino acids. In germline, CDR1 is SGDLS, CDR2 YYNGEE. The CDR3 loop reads CASSEAGPSQETQYF. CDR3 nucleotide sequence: TGTGCCAGCAGCGAGGCGGGGCCCTCCCAAGAGACCCAGTACTTC.

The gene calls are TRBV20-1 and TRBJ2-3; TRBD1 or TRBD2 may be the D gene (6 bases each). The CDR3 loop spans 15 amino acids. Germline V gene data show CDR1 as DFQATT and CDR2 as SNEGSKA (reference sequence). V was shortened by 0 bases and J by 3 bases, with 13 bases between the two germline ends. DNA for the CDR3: TGCAGTGCTAGAGATGGGGGGCAGGGAACAGATACGCAGTATTTT. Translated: CSARDGGQGTDTQYF.

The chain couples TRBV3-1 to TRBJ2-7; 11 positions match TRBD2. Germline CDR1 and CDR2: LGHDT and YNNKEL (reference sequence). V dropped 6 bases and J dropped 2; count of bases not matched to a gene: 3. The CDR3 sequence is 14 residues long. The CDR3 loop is CASRSSGGAYEQYF. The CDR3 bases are TGTGCCAGCAGAAGTAGCGGGGGGGCCTACGAGCAGTACTTC.

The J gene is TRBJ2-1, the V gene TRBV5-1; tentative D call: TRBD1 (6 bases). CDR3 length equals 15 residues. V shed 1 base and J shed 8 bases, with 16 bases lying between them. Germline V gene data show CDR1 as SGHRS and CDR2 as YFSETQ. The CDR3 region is CASSLSRVKGDEQFF. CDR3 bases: TGCGCCAGCAGCTTGAGCAGGGTGAAGGGGGATGAGCAGTTCTTC.

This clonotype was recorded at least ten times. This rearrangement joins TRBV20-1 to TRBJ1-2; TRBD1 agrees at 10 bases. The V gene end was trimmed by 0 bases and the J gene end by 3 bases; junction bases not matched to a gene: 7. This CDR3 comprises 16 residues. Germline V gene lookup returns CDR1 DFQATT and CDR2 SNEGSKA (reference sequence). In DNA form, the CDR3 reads TGCAGTGCTAGAGATCGTGGGGACAGGGGATACTATGGCTACACCTTC. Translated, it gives CSARDRGDRGYYGYTF.

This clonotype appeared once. Here the CDR3 DNA reads TGTGCCAGCTCACCGCGCAACAGGCGCGACGAGCAGTACTTC. It is translated as CASSPRNRRDEQYF. This sequence joins TRBV18 and TRBJ2-7, with D possibly being TRBD1 (5 bases). The CDR3 totals 14 residues. The germline V gene has CDR1 KGHSH and CDR2 LQKENI. Trimming took 3 bases from V and 5 from J, leaving 14 bases between them.

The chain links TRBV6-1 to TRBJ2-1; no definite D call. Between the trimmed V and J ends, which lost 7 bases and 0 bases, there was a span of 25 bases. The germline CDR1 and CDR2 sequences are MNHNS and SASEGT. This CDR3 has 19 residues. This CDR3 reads CASTQAPIGGRGSYNEQFF. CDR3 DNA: TGTGCCAGCACCCAAGCCCCTATCGGTGGCCGCGGCTCCTACAATGAGCAGTTCTTC.

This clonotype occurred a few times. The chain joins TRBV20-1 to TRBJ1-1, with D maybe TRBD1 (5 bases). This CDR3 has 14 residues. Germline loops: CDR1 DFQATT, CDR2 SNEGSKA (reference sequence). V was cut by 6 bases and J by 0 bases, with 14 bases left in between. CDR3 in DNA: TGCAGTGCCCCCGACAGAACCATGAACACTGAAGCTTTCTTT. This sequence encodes CSAPDRTMNTEAFF.

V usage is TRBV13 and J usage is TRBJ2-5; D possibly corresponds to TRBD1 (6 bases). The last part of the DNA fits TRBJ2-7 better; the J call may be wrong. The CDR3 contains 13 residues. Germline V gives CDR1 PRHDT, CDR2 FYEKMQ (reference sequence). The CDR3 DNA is TGTGCCAGCAGCTCCCCAACAGGGAACGAGCAGTACTTC. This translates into CASSSPTGNEQYF.

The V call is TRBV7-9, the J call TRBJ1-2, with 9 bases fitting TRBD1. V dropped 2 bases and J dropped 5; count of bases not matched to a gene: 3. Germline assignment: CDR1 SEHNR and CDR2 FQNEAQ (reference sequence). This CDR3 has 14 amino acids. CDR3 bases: TGTGCCAGCAGCTTATTCGGGACAGGGTATGGCTACACCTTC. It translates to CASSLFGTGYGYTF.

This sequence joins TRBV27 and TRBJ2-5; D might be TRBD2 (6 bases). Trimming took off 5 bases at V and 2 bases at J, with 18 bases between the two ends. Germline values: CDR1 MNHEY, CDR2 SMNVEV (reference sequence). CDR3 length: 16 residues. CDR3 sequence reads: CASSPGSGLGQETQYF. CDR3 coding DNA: TGTGCCAGCAGTCCCGGGTCGGGACTGGGACAAGAGACCCAGTACTTC.

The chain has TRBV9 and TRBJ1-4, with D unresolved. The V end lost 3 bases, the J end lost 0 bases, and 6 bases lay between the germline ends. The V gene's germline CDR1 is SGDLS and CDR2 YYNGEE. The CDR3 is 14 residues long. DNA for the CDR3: TGTGCCAGCAGCGGCGGTACAACTAATGAAAAACTGTTTTTT. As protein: CASSGGTTNEKLFF.

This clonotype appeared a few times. The CDR3 DNA reads as TGTGCCAGCTGGCGGGGGGTCGGGAATGAGCAGTTCTTC. Translation: CASWRGVGNEQFF. The rearrangement joins TRBV2 to TRBJ2-1; TRBD2 matches at 8 bases. Germline V gene data show CDR1 as SNHLY and CDR2 as FYNNEI. This CDR3 is 13 amino acids long. V gave up 8 bases and J gave up 7 bases; unmatched junction bases: 7.

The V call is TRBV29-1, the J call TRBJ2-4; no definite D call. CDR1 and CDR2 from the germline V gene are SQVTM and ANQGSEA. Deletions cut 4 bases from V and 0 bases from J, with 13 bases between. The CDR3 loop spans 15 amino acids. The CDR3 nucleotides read TGCAGCGTTGGGGAAGGCGCACTAGCCAAAAACATTCAGTACTTC. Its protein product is CSVGEGALAKNIQYF.

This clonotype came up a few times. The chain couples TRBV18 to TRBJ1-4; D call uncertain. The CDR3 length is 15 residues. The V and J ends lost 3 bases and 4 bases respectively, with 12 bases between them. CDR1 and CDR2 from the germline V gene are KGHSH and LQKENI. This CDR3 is CASSPEAQHNEKLFF. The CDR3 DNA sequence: TGTGCCAGCTCACCGGAGGCACAGCATAATGAAAAACTGTTTTTT.

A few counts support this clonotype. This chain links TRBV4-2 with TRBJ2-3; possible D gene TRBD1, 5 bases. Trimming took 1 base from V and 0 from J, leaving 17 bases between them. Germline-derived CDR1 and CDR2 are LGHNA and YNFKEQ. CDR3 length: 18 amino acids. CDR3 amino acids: CASSQVGKTVPSTDTQYF. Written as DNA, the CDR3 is TGTGCCAGCAGCCAAGTCGGAAAGACAGTCCCTAGCACAGATACGCAGTATTTT.

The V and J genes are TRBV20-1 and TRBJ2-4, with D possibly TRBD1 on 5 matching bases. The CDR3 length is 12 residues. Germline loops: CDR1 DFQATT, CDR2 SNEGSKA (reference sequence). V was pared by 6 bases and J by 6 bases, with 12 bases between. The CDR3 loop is CSAPPGLNIQYF. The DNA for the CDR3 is TGCAGTGCCCCGCCAGGGCTAAACATTCAGTACTTC.

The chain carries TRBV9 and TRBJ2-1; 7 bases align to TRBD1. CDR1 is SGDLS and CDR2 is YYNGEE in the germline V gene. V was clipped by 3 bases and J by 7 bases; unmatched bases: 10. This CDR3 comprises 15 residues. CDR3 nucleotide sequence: TGTGCCAGCAGCGCAGATTACAGGGGCCGTAATGAGCAGTTCTTC. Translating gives CASSADYRGRNEQFF.

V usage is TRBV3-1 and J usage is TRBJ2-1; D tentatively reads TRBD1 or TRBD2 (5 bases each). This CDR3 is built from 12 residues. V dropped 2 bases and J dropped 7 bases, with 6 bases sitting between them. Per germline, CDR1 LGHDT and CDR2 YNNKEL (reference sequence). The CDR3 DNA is TGTGCCAGCAGCCAATGGGGGAATGAGCAGTTCTTC. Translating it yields CASSQWGNEQFF.

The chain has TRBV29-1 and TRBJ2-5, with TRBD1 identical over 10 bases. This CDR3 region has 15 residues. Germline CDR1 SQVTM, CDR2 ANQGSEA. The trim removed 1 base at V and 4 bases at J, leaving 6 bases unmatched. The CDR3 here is CSVEVAGQGPETQYF. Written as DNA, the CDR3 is TGCAGCGTTGAAGTCGCGGGACAGGGGCCAGAGACCCAGTACTTC.

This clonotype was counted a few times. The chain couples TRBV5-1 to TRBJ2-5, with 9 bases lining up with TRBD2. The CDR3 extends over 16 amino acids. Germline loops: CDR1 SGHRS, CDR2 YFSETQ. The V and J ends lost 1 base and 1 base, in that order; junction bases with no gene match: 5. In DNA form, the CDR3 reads TGCGCCAGCAGCTTGAATAGCGGGGGAATCCAAGAGACCCAGTACTTC. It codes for CASSLNSGGIQETQYF.